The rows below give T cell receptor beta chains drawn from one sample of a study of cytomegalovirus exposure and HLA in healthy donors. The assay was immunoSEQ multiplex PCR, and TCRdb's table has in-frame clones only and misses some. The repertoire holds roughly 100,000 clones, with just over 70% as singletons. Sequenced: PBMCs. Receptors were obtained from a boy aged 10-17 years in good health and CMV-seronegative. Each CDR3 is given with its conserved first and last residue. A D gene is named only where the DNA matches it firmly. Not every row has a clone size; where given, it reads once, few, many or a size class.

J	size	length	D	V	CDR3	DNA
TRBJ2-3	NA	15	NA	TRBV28	CASSPNGQITDTQYF	TGTGCCAGCAGCCCGAATGGACAGATCACAGATACGCAGTATTTT
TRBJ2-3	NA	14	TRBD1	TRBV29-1	CSVRGDRDTDTQYF	TGCAGCGTGAGGGGGGACAGGGACACAGATACGCAGTATTTT
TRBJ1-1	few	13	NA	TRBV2	CASSGLLNTEAFF	TGTGCCAGCAGTGGACTTTTGAACACTGAAGCTTTCTTT
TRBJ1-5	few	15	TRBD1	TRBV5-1	CASSTGQGSNQPQHF	TGCGCCAGCAGCACTGGACAGGGTAGCAATCAGCCCCAGCATTTT
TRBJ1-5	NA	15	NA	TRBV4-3	CASSQEYRANQPQHF	TGCGCCAGCAGCCAAGAATACAGGGCCAATCAGCCCCAGCATTTT
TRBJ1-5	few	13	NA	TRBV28	CASRRGSNQPQHF	TGTGCCAGTCGCAGGGGAAGCAATCAGCCCCAGCATTTT
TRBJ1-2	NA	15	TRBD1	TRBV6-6	CASTPGQGVGYGYTF	TGTGCCAGCACCCCCGGACAGGGCGTTGGTTATGGCTACACCTTC
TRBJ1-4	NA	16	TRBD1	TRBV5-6	CASSYSGGMANEKLFF	TGTGCCAGCAGCTACTCAGGGGGCATGGCTAATGAAAAACTGTTTTTT
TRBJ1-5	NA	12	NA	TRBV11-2	CASSHYNQPQHF	TGTGCCAGCAGCCACTACAATCAGCCCCAGCATTTT
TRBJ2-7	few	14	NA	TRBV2	CASSGGQSGFEQYF	TGTGCCAGCAGTGGAGGGCAGTCCGGCTTTGAGCAGTACTTC
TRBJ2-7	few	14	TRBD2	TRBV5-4	CASSLMGRADEQYF	TGTGCCAGCAGCTTGATGGGGAGGGCCGACGAGCAGTACTTC
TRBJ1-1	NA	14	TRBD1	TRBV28	CASSPPGGRFEAFF	TGTGCCAGCAGCCCGCCAGGGGGCCGGTTTGAAGCTTTCTTT
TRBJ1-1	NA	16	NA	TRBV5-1	CASSMGSSNANTEAFF	TGCGCCAGCAGTATGGGGAGTTCCAATGCGAACACTGAAGCTTTCTTT
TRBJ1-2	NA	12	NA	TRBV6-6	CASRGHDYGYTF	TGTGCCAGCAGGGGACACGACTATGGCTACACCTTC
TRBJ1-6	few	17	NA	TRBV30	CAWRGRDRGSYNSPLHF	TGTGCCTGGAGGGGAAGAGACAGAGGTTCCTATAATTCACCCCTCCACTTT
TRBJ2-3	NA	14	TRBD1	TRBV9	CASRDRENTDTQYF	TGTGCCAGCCGGGACAGAGAAAACACAGATACGCAGTATTTT
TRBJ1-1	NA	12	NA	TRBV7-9	CASSFGDTEAFF	TGTGCCAGCAGCTTCGGAGACACTGAAGCTTTCTTT
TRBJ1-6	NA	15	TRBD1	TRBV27	CASSLRGPYNSPLHF	TGTGCCAGCAGTTTAAGGGGGCCCTATAATTCACCCCTCCACTTT
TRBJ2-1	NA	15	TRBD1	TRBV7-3	CASSFGQASYNEQFF	TGTGCCAGCAGCTTTGGACAGGCCTCCTACAATGAGCAGTTCTTC